This T cell receptor beta chain was identified during a study of chemoradiotherapy in HPV16-positive cancers. Study context: Candidate HPV-specific clones and shared TCR motifs came from a couple of HPV16-positive patients. Study results and limitations: Only a couple of HPV16-positive patients supplied the functional HPV-specificity definition. Candidate HPV-specific clones and E7-related TCR motifs grew in tumor during treatment.

Per germline, CDR1 SGDLS and CDR2 YYNGEE. V lost 3 bases, J lost 3 bases, and 11 bases stayed unmatched. This CDR3 spans 16 amino acids. A remark on this clone: Antigen unknown.

The method was immunoSEQ multiplex PCR; TCRdb's version includes in-frame clones alone and lacks a portion of them. The table records roughly 1,900 clones, roughly 72% of them present only once. Sequencing used tumor tissue, obtained from a patient who underwent chemoradiotherapy. The chain is built from TRBV9 and TRBJ1-2, with TRBD1 matching 7 bases. The TCR sequence derives from a human donor with HPV-associated anogenital cancer. Here the CDR3 DNA reads TGTGCCAGCAGCGGGGACAGATCCGGTTGGGACTATGGCTACACCTTC. It is translated as CASSGDRSGWDYGYTF.